What follows are 5 T cell receptor beta chains derived from one specimen sequenced in a study of tumor and adjacent non-tumor tissue in lung cancer. This sample's RNA came from whole unsorted tissue. Distant lung tissue was collected more than 3 cm away from the tumor edge. The library came from three nested PCR rounds adapted from ARM-PCR protocols. TCRdb recomputed calls from the multiplex PCR reads with MiXCR, one row per CDR3 protein. The data show fewer than 100,000 distinct CDR3 sequences, roughly 80% seen once. Specimen: distant non-tumor lung tissue. The receptors were gathered from a man in his sixties with non-small cell lung cancer.

Points on this clonotype: A much larger clone is a single base away; this may be a read error. J is TRBJ2-5 and V is TRBV10-2; TRBD1 might be the D (6 bases). In germline, CDR1 is WSHSY, CDR2 SAAADI. This CDR3 is 15 amino acids long. The CDR3 reads CASTTGTRKEETRYF. Here the CDR3 DNA reads TGCGCCAGCACAACCGGGACAAGGAAAGAAGAGACCCGGTACTTC.

This clonotype was seen just once. The missing conserved phenylalanine or tryptophan at the end of this CDR3 makes a read error likely. The CDR3: CTSSLDGDRVNTEAFY. The DNA of the CDR3 is TGTACCAGCAGCTTAGATGGGGACAGGGTGAATACTGAAGCTTTCTAT. V usage is TRBV11-3 and J usage is TRBJ1-1, with TRBD1 identical over 9 bases. The CDR3 has 16 residues. From germline, CDR1 is SGHNT and CDR2 YENEEA.

The chain carries TRBV4-2 and TRBJ2-1; D is perhaps TRBD1 or TRBD2 (6 bases each). The CDR3 has 16 amino acids. V lost 2 bases, J lost 10 bases, and 21 bases lay in between. In germline, CDR1 is LGHNA, CDR2 YNFKEQ. In DNA, the CDR3 is TGTGCCAGCAGCCAATTCCGACTAGGGGGACTCGACGAGCAGTTCTTC. Translation: CASSQFRLGGLDEQFF.

For this clonotype: It is likely a read error, because the conserved phenylalanine at the end of the CDR3 is missing. The V call is TRBV11-2, the J call TRBJ2-5, with 7 bases aligning to TRBD1. Germline V gives CDR1 SGHAT, CDR2 FQNNGV. Trimming removed 4 bases from V and 5 bases from J; junction bases left unmatched: 7. The CDR3 runs to 14 residues. CDR3 in DNA: TGTGCCAGCAGCTCTGGACAGGTCCGGGAGACCCAGTACTTA. Its protein product is CASSSGQVRETQYL.

This clonotype was counted once. A much more abundant neighbour one base away suggests this may be a read error. The chain recombines TRBV12-3 or TRBV12-4 with TRBJ1-2; unclear D gene. This CDR3 has 11 amino acids. The CDR3 region has the DNA TGTGCCAGCACAGACCGCTATGGCTGCACCTTC. It yields the protein CASTDRYGCTF.